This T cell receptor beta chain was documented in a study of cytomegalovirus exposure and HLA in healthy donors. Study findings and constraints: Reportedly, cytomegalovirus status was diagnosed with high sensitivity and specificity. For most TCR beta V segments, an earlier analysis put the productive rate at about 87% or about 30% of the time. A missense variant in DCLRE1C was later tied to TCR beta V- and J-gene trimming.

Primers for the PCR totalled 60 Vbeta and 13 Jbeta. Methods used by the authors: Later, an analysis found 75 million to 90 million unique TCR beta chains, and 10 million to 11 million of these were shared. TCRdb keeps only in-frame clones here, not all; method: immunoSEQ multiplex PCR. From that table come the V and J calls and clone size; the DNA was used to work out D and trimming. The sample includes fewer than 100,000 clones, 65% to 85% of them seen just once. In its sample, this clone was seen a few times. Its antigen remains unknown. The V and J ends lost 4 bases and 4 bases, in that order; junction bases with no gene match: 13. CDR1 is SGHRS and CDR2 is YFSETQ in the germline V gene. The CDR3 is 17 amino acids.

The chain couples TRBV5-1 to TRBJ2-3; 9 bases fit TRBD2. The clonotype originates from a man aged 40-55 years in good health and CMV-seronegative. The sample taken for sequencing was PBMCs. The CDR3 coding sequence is TGCGCCAGCAGCGTACTAATAGCGGGAGTTAAGCCAGATACGCAGTATTTT. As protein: CASSVLIAGVKPDTQYF.